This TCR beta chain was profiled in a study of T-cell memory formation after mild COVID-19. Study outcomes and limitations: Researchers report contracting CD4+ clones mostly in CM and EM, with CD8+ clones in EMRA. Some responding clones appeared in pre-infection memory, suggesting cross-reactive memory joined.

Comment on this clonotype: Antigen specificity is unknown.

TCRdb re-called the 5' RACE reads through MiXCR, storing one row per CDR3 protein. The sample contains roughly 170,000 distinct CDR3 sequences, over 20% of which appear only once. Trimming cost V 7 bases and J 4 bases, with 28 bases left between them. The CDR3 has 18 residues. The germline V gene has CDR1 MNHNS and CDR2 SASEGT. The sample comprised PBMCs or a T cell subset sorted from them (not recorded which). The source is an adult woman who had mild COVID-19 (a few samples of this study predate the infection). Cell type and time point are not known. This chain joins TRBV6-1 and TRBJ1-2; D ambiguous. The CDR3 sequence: CASTSKGPRSGTVYGYTF. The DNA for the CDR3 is TGTGCCAGCACCTCGAAAGGCCCCCGGTCCGGTACCGTCTATGGCTACACCTTC.